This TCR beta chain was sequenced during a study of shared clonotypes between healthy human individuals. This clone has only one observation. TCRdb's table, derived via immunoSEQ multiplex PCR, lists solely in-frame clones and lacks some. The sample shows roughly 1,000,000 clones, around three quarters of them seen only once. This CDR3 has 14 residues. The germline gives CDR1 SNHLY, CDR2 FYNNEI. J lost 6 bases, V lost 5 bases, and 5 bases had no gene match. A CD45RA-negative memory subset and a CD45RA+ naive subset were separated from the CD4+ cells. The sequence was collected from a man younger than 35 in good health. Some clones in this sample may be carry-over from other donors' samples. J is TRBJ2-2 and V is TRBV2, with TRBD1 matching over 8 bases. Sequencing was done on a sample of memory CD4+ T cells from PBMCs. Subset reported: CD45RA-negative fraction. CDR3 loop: CASSKTGDAGELFF. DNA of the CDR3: TGTGCCAGCAGTAAGACAGGGGACGCCGGGGAGCTGTTTTTT. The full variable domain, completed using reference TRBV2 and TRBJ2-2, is EPEVTQTPSHQVTQMGQEVILRCVPISNHLYFYWYRQILGQKVEFLVSFYNNEISEKSEIFDDQFSVERPDGSNFTLKIRSTKLEDSAMYFCASSKTGDAGELFFGEGSRLTVL.